This T cell receptor (beta chain) was sequenced for a study of cytomegalovirus exposure and HLA in healthy donors. PCR amplification relied on 60 Vbeta primers (plus 13 Jbeta primers). The assay was immunoSEQ multiplex PCR, and TCRdb's table has in-frame clones only and misses some. With about 130,000 clones in the sample, the ten largest clones hold about 2.7%. CDR3 size: 14 residues. Germline V lookup: CDR1 MNHEY, CDR2 SVGAGI. Trimming took 6 bases from V and 2 from J, leaving 13 bases between them. This clonotype was sampled from a man aged 25-45 years in good health and CMV-seronegative. Sequencing was done on a sample of PBMCs. The rearrangement joins TRBV6-5 to TRBJ1-2, with D maybe TRBD1 (5 bases). CDR3 sequence (DNA): TGTGCCAGCAGAACGGCAGGGAAGAACTATGGCTACACCTTC. This encodes CASRTAGKNYGYTF.